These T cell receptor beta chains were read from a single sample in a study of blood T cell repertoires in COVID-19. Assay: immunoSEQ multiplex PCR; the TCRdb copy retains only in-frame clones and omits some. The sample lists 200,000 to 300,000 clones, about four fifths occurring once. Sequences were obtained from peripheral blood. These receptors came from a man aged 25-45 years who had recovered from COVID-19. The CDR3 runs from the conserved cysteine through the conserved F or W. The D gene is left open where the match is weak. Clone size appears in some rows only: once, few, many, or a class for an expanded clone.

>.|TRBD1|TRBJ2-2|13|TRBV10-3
CAIGQGNTGELFF
TGTGCCATCGGACAGGGTAACACCGGGGAGCTGTTTTTT
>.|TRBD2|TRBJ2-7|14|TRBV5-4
CASSSTSLPYEQYF
TGTGCCAGCAGCTCGACTAGCTTGCCCTACGAGCAGTACTTC
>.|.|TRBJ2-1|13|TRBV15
CATSRDVFDEQFF
TGTGCCACCAGCAGAGATGTGTTCGATGAGCAGTTCTTC
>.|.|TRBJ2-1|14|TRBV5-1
CASSLDSDYNEQFF
TGCGCCAGCAGCTTAGACAGCGACTACAATGAGCAGTTCTTC
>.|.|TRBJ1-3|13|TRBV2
CASRVSVGNTIYF
TGTGCCAGCAGGGTTTCGGTTGGAAACACCATATATTTT
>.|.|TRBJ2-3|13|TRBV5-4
CASSFPSTDTQYF
TGTGCCAGCAGCTTCCCGAGCACAGATACGCAGTATTTT
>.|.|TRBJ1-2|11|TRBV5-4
CASSSYYGYTF
TGTGCCAGCAGCTCTTACTATGGCTACACCTTC
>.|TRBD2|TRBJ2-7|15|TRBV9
CASRMLTSGGNEQYF
TGTGCCAGCAGGATGCTAACTAGCGGGGGAAACGAGCAGTACTTC
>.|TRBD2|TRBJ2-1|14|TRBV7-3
CASSIGLAPDEQFF
TGTGCCAGCAGCATCGGACTAGCCCCTGATGAGCAGTTCTTC
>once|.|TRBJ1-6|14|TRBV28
CASSFRDLNSPLHF
TGTGCCAGCAGTTTCAGGGATCTAAATTCACCCCTCCACTTT
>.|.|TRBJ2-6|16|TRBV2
CASRVPPGSGANVLTF
TGTGCCAGCAGAGTACCCCCGGGGTCTGGGGCCAACGTCCTGACTTTC
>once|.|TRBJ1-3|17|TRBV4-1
CASSQGLQRESGNTIYF
TGCGCCAGCAGCCAGGGCCTTCAAAGAGAATCTGGAAACACCATATATTTT
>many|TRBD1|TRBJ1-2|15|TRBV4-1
CASSHSRQGDYGYTF
TGCGCCAGCAGCCATTCCAGACAGGGGGACTATGGCTACACCTTC
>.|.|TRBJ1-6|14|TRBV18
CASSPGLVNSPLHF
TGTGCCAGCTCACCAGGGCTCGTTAATTCACCCCTCCACTTT
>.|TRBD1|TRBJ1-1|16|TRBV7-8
CASTIGRDRGNTEAFF
TGTGCCAGCACCATCGGCCGAGACAGGGGAAACACTGAAGCTTTCTTT
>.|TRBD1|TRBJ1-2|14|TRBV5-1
CASSLGGQNYGYTF
TGCGCCAGCAGCTTGGGGGGACAGAACTATGGCTACACCTTC
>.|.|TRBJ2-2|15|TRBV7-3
CASSPMGQNTGELFF
TGTGCCAGCAGCCCAATGGGACAGAACACCGGGGAGCTGTTTTTT
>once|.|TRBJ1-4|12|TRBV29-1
CSVQGENEKLFF
TGCAGCGTACAGGGAGAGAATGAAAAACTGTTTTTT
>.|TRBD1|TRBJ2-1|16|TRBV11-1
CASSPLRDRVYNEQFF
TGTGCCAGCAGCCCGCTCCGGGACAGGGTCTACAATGAGCAGTTCTTC
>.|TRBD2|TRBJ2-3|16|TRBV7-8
CASSPLSGAATDTQYF
TGTGCCAGCAGCCCCCTAAGCGGGGCCGCCACAGATACGCAGTATTTT
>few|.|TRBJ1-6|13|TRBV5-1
CASSWETNSPLHF
TGCGCCAGCAGTTGGGAGACGAATTCACCCCTCCACTTT
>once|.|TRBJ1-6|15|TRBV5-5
CASSLKGMDNSPLHF
TGTGCCAGCAGCTTGAAGGGGATGGATAATTCACCCCTCCACTTT
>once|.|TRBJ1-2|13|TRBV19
CASSSQGNYGYTF
TGTGCCAGTAGTTCGCAGGGGAACTATGGCTACACCTTC
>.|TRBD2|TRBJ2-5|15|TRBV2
CASSTLAGGKETQYF
TGTGCCAGCTCCACCTTAGCGGGGGGCAAAGAGACCCAGTACTTC
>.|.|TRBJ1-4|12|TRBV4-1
CASSQVVGQLFF
TGCGCCAGCAGCCAAGTGGTGGGGCAACTGTTTTTT
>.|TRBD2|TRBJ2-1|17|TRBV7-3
CASSPSGPVSSYNEQFF
TGTGCCAGCAGCCCTAGCGGGCCCGTAAGCTCCTACAATGAGCAGTTCTTC
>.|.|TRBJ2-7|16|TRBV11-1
CASSLARRDTNYEQYF
TGTGCCAGCAGCTTAGCCAGAAGGGACACCAACTACGAGCAGTACTTC
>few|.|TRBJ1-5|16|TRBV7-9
CASSLAEGGAGQPQHF
TGTGCCAGCAGCTTAGCGGAGGGTGGGGCAGGTCAGCCCCAGCATTTT
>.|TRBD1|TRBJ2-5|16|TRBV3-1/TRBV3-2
CASSQVGTGVQETQYF
TGTGCCAGCAGCCAAGTTGGGACAGGGGTCCAAGAGACCCAGTACTTC
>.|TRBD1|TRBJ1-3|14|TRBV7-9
CASSLSTGRNTIYF
TGTGCCAGCAGCCTTTCGACAGGGCGAAACACCATATATTTT
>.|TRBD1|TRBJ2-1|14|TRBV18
CASSPEDRANEQFF
TGTGCCAGCTCACCCGAGGACAGGGCCAATGAGCAGTTCTTC
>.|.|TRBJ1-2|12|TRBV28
CASSLQGYGYTF
TGTGCCAGCAGCCTTCAGGGCTATGGCTACACCTTC
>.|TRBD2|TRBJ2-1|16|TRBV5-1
CASSVGTSGHYNEQFF
TGCGCCAGCAGCGTTGGGACTAGCGGACACTACAATGAGCAGTTCTTC
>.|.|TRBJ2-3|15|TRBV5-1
CASSLAPTGTDTQYF
TGCGCCAGCAGCTTGGCCCCTACAGGCACAGATACGCAGTATTTT
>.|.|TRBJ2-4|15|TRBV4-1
CASSRDSLAKNIQYF
TGCGCCAGCAGCCGCGACAGTCTAGCCAAAAACATTCAGTACTTC
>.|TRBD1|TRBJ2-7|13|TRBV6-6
CASSRGTGDEQYF
TGTGCCAGCAGCCGTGGGACAGGCGATGAGCAGTACTTC
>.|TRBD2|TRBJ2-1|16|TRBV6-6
CASSRLLAGGMDEQFF
TGTGCCAGCAGTCGACTTCTAGCGGGGGGTATGGATGAGCAGTTCTTC
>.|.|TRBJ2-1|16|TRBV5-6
CASSFRSYATFDEQFF
TGTGCCAGCAGCTTTCGCAGTTATGCGACATTCGATGAGCAGTTCTTC
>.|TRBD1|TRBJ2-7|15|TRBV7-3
CASSPTGGPAYEQYF
TGTGCCAGCAGTCCGACAGGGGGTCCCGCCTACGAGCAGTACTTC
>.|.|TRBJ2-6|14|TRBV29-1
CSVDAGSGANVLTF
TGCAGCGTTGATGCGGGGTCTGGGGCCAACGTCCTGACTTTC
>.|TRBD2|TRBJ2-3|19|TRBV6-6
CASSPLAGVPDSSTDTQYF
TGTGCCAGCAGTCCATTAGCGGGGGTGCCCGACTCTAGCACAGATACGCAGTATTTT